This T cell receptor (beta chain) is drawn from a study of cytotoxic CD8 clonotypes in ibrutinib-treated CLL. Study-wide context: Included were approximately 10 relapsed/refractory and about 14 treatment-naive patients, of whom about 18 were IGHV unmutated.

General study findings and limits: Baseline clonality was higher than in age-matched healthy donors and moved in step with circulating CD8+ T-cell counts.

Germline V lookup: CDR1 SEHNR, CDR2 FQNEAQ (reference sequence). With 7 bases removed from V and 0 bases from J, the gap between germline ends came to 9 bases. The CDR3 length is 14 residues. Regarding this clone: Its antigen is unidentified.

Profiling relied on immunoSEQ multiplex PCR, and the TCRdb table lists in-frame clones only, not all of them. The table has hundreds of thousands of clones, 70% seen once. The gene calls are TRBV7-9 and TRBJ2-2, with D uncertain. The sequencing here drew on PBMCs, taken after 24 months of ibrutinib treatment. The sequence was obtained from a human donor with chronic lymphocytic leukemia. CDR3 in DNA: TGTGCCAGCATAGTCGGCGCGAACACCGGGGAGCTGTTTTTT. Encoded protein: CASIVGANTGELFF.